These 28 T cell receptor beta chains were sequenced from one sample in a study of identifying expanded T cells in peripheral blood. Some clones are missing from TCRdb's copy, which holds only in-frame ones; the method was immunoSEQ multiplex PCR. The profile shows about 100,000 clones, 88% of them singletons. Sequencing was done on a sample of blood. The receptor source for this set is a person aged 18 to 75 in good health.

The chain has TRBV19 and TRBJ1-5, with 10 bases matching TRBD1. Germline V gene data show CDR1 as LNHDA and CDR2 as SQIVND (reference sequence). After removal of 10 bases from V and 4 bases from J, the junction contained 7 bases not matched to a gene. CDR3 length: 14 residues. CDR3 sequence (DNA): TGTGCCACTAAAACGGACAGGGGGAATCAGCCCCAGCATTTT. As protein: CATKTDRGNQPQHF. The full variable domain, its missing parts supplied by reference TRBV19 and TRBJ1-5, is DGGITQSPKYLFRKEGQNVTLSCEQNLNHDAMYWYRQDPGQGLRLIYYSQIVNDFQKGDIAEGYSVSREKKESFPLTVTSAQKNPTAFYLCATKTDRGNQPQHFGDGTRLSIL.

The chain couples TRBV4-1 to TRBJ2-6; D assignment may be TRBD1 or TRBD2 (5 bases each). There are 15 residues in the CDR3. Germline lookup yields CDR1 MGHRA and CDR2 YSYEKL. Trimming left V 4 bases short and J 3 bases short, with 10 bases between. The CDR3 protein is CASSLEGRGANVLTF. In DNA, the CDR3 is TGCGCCAGCAGCCTAGAGGGGCGTGGGGCCAACGTCCTGACTTTC.

CDR3 DNA sequence: TGTGCCAGCAGCCCGGTGGGGACGGCAAACTTAGCTAACTATGGCTACACCTTC. It is translated as CASSPVGTANLANYGYTF. The rearrangement joins TRBV5-6 to TRBJ1-2; D perhaps matches TRBD1 (5 bases). Germline V lookup: CDR1 SGHDT, CDR2 YYEEEE. The CDR3 runs 18 residues. V lost 4 bases and J 0 bases, leaving 22 bases between the germline ends.

Only one count was recorded for this clone. The rearrangement uses TRBV7-6 and TRBJ2-1; no definite D call. The CDR3 contains 14 residues. Germline V gene data show CDR1 as SGHVS and CDR2 as FNYEAQ. Trimming shortened V by 5 bases and J by 6 bases, and 14 bases separated the two germline ends. The CDR3 DNA reads as TGTGCCAGCAGCCTGGACGTAGTAAGCAATGAGCAGTTCTTC. It yields the protein CASSLDVVSNEQFF.

The chain is built from TRBV30 and TRBJ1-2; the D is unclear. Trimming took 7 bases from V and 5 from J, leaving 17 bases between them. The CDR3 extends over 13 amino acids. Germline CDR1 is GTSNPN and CDR2 is SVGIG (reference sequence). CDR3 sequence: CAYRFGRSYGYTF. The CDR3 bases are TGTGCCTACCGTTTCGGGCGGTCGTATGGCTACACCTTC.

The genes are TRBV4-3 and TRBJ1-3; D ambiguous. Germline-derived CDR1 and CDR2 are LGHNA and YSLEER. CDR3 length: 15 residues. V lost 1 base, J lost 7 bases, and 14 bases lay in between. The CDR3 DNA sequence: TGCGCCAGCAGCCAAGGAAACCAACAACACAACACCATATATTTT. It is translated as CASSQGNQQHNTIYF.

V is TRBV2 and J is TRBJ2-1; D is possibly TRBD2 (7 bases). The CDR3 is 15 amino acids. V was clipped by 8 bases and J by 5 bases, with 19 bases between them. Germline-derived CDR1 and CDR2 are SNHLY and FYNNEI. Here the CDR3 reads CASPEGGTLNNEQFF. The CDR3 nucleotides are TGTGCCAGCCCGGAGGGGGGGACACTAAACAATGAGCAGTTCTTC.

The genes are TRBV11-3 and TRBJ2-1; D is tentatively TRBD1 or TRBD2 (6 bases each). Germline CDR1 reads SGHNT; CDR2 reads YENEEA. The CDR3 totals 15 residues. Deletions cut 7 bases from V and 1 base from J, with 14 bases between. CDR3 nucleotides: TGTGCCAGCACTCCCGGGGGCCAGTCCTACAATGAGCAGTTCTTC. This gives the protein CASTPGGQSYNEQFF.

In regard to this clone: Other DNA sequences of this sample code for an identical CDR3. The chain is built from TRBV7-6 and TRBJ2-3; D is unresolved. The ends were cut back, 1 base at V and 0 bases at J, with 8 bases in the middle. Looked up from germline, CDR1 is SGHVS and CDR2 is FNYEAQ. The CDR3 runs to 15 residues. CDR3 DNA sequence: TGTGCCAGCAGCTTAGTACCAAAGAGCACAGATACGCAGTATTTT. Its protein product is CASSLVPKSTDTQYF.

The chain carries TRBV29-1 and TRBJ2-4; 8 bases fit TRBD1. The CDR3 spans 12 residues. Germline CDR1 SQVTM, CDR2 ANQGSEA. The V and J ends lost 6 bases and 8 bases, in that order; junction bases with no gene match: 6. The CDR3 protein is CSVRTGHDIQYF. DNA of the CDR3: TGCAGCGTGAGGACAGGGCACGACATTCAGTACTTC. Full variable domain (remainder filled in from reference TRBV29-1 and TRBJ2-4): SAVISQKPSRDICQRGTSLTIQCQVDSQVTMMFWYRQQPGQSLTLIATANQGSEATYESGFVIDKFPISRPNLTFSTLTVSNMSPEDSSIYLCSVRTGHDIQYFGAGTRLSVL.

The CDR3 here is CASSYFEGANTEAFF. The CDR3 DNA is TGTGCCAGCAGTTATTTTGAGGGGGCGAACACTGAAGCTTTCTTT. The chain is built from TRBV6-5 and TRBJ1-1; 7 bases fit TRBD1. From germline, CDR1 is MNHEY and CDR2 SVGAGI. With 3 bases clipped from V and 1 base from J, the junction kept 5 bases outside the gene matches. The CDR3 contains 15 residues.

This rearrangement joins TRBV4-1 to TRBJ2-1; D unresolved. Germline V lookup: CDR1 MGHRA, CDR2 YSYEKL. V lost 1 base and J 2 bases, leaving 9 bases between the germline ends. This CDR3 contains 15 residues. Here the CDR3 DNA reads TGCGCCAGCAGCCAAGTAGACGGGCCCTACAATGAGCAGTTCTTC. Translated: CASSQVDGPYNEQFF.

The chain is built from TRBV6-1 and TRBJ1-4; D not resolved. V was clipped by 4 bases and J by 1 base, with 7 bases between them. The CDR3 runs 14 residues. From germline, CDR1 is MNHNS and CDR2 SASEGT. For the CDR3, the DNA is TGTGCCAGCAGTGTGGTGGGAACTAATGAAAAACTGTTTTTT. Amino acid sequence: CASSVVGTNEKLFF.

The chain employs TRBV15 and TRBJ2-1; 15 positions agree with TRBD2. CDR1 is LNHNV and CDR2 is YYDKDF in the germline V gene (reference sequence). The ends lost 1 base at V and 6 bases at J; junction bases unmatched: 13. CDR3 length equals 20 residues. Here the CDR3 DNA reads TGTGCCACCAGCAGAGTGGGAGGACTAGCGGGGGGGCCAGTCGCCAATGAGCAGTTCTTC. This translates into CATSRVGGLAGGPVANEQFF.

The chain employs TRBV19 and TRBJ2-2; the match to TRBD2 covers 11 bases. The junction had 5 bases not matched to a gene; V was cut back by 2 bases and J by 3 bases. The CDR3 spans 17 residues. Germline V gene data show CDR1 as LNHDA and CDR2 as SQIVND (reference sequence). CDR3: CASSILAGGSYTGELFF. In DNA, the CDR3 is TGTGCCAGTAGTATACTAGCGGGGGGATCGTACACCGGGGAGCTGTTTTTT.

This clone was detected only once. The V call is TRBV20-1, the J call TRBJ1-2; D remains ambiguous. This CDR3 has 11 residues. The germline gives CDR1 DFQATT, CDR2 SNEGSKA (reference sequence). The ends were cut back, 7 bases at V and 7 bases at J, with 13 bases in the middle. The CDR3 region is CSVFKKGGYTF. The CDR3 DNA reads as TGCAGTGTTTTTAAGAAGGGTGGCTACACCTTC.

The V call is TRBV28, the J call TRBJ1-5; the D is unclear. The V and J ends lost 4 bases and 2 bases respectively, with 15 bases between them. Germline CDR1 and CDR2: MDHEN and SYDVKM. The CDR3 extends over 16 amino acids. CDR3 in DNA: TGTGCCAGCAGTTCAAACGCCCAGTTCGGCAATCAGCCCCAGCATTTT. Encoded protein: CASSSNAQFGNQPQHF.

The chain carries TRBV18 and TRBJ2-5; 8 bases line up with TRBD2. V lost 3 bases to trimming and J lost 5 bases; unmatched junction nucleotides: 11. The CDR3 is 16 residues long. CDR1 KGHSH and CDR2 LQKENI come from the germline V gene. The CDR3 region is CASSPLSGGTWETQYF. CDR3 in DNA: TGTGCCAGCTCACCCCTCAGCGGGGGAACATGGGAGACCCAGTACTTC.

This chain joins TRBV29-1 and TRBJ2-1; 14 bases match TRBD2. Germline CDR1 SQVTM, CDR2 ANQGSEA. Losses at the gene ends were 6 bases for V and 8 bases for J; bases not matched to a gene: 9. This CDR3 spans 15 amino acids. Here the CDR3 DNA reads TGCAGCGTCGAGACTGGGACTAGCGGGAGTTATGAGCAGTTCTTC. It yields the protein CSVETGTSGSYEQFF.

This chain connects TRBV29-1 to TRBJ2-7; D might be TRBD2 (7 bases). The V end was cut by 1 base, the J end by 7 bases, with 14 bases between. This CDR3 region has 13 residues. Germline V lookup: CDR1 SQVTM, CDR2 ANQGSEA. This CDR3 reads CSVEGQGGGEQYF. CDR3 DNA: TGCAGCGTTGAAGGGCAGGGAGGGGGTGAGCAGTACTTC.

This chain joins TRBV5-1 and TRBJ2-2; TRBD2 is a possible D gene (6 bases). Between the trimmed V and J ends, which lost 3 bases and 7 bases, there was a span of 13 bases. CDR1 and CDR2 from the germline V gene are SGHRS and YFSETQ. This CDR3 has 14 residues. CDR3 in amino acids: CASSSGGINGELFF. CDR3 in DNA: TGCGCCAGCAGCTCAGGCGGGATAAACGGGGAGCTGTTTTTT.

This clone occurred a few times. The junction and the germline gene differ at one end; a read error may be behind it. The CDR3 is CASSISARTTFFF. CDR3 coding DNA: TGTGCCAGTAGTATTTCGGCACGGACGACGTTTTTCTTC. The chain is built from TRBV19 and TRBJ1-2; D remains unclear. Germline CDR1 is LNHDA and CDR2 is SQIVND (reference sequence). This CDR3 region has 13 residues.

The chain is built from TRBV2 and TRBJ2-1; D is undetermined. This CDR3 comprises 13 residues. Germline V gene lookup returns CDR1 SNHLY and CDR2 FYNNEI. Trimming pared 3 bases from V and 9 bases from J, leaving 12 bases between. In DNA, the CDR3 is TGTGCCAGCAGTGAGCCATTTAGGGTTGAGCAGTTCTTC. Translating it yields CASSEPFRVEQFF.

This chain links TRBV30 with TRBJ1-1; D may be TRBD1 (6 bases). This CDR3 contains 17 residues. The germline V gene has CDR1 GTSNPN and CDR2 SVGIG (reference sequence). Between the trimmed V and J ends, which lost 0 bases and 0 bases, there was a span of 17 bases. The CDR3 nucleotides are TGTGCCTGGAGTGTAGGCGGAGGGGGGCGAATGAACACTGAAGCTTTCTTT. Amino acid sequence: CAWSVGGGGRMNTEAFF.

The rearrangement joins TRBV7-2 to TRBJ2-5; D is unresolved. The V gene lost 1 base and the J gene lost 4 bases, with 7 bases spanning the gap. This CDR3 comprises 13 residues. Germline V gene lookup returns CDR1 SGHTA and CDR2 FQGNSA. CDR3 nucleotides: TGTGCCAGCAGCTTAGGAATACGAGAGACCCAGTACTTC. It encodes CASSLGIRETQYF.

This clone appeared a single time. The genes are TRBV6-5 and TRBJ2-3; 9 bases match TRBD2. The CDR3 contains 15 residues. Unmatched junction bases numbered 5, after V lost 5 bases and J lost 2 bases. The V gene's germline CDR1 is MNHEY and CDR2 SVGAGI. DNA for the CDR3: TGTGCCAGCAGTCCTAGCGGGGAAGCCACAGATACGCAGTATTTT. This encodes CASSPSGEATDTQYF.

The V and J genes are TRBV4-1 and TRBJ2-5; tentative D call: TRBD1 (5 bases). Per the germline V gene, CDR1 is MGHRA and CDR2 is YSYEKL. V gave up 1 base and J gave up 4 bases, with 10 bases separating them. The CDR3 runs 14 residues. The CDR3: CASSQGAGPETQYF. CDR3 nucleotide sequence: TGCGCCAGCAGCCAAGGGGCAGGGCCAGAGACCCAGTACTTC.

The J gene is TRBJ1-5, the V gene TRBV19; D remains unclear. Trimming cost V 4 bases and J 4 bases, with 14 bases left between them. Germline CDR1 LNHDA, CDR2 SQIVND (reference sequence). The CDR3 spans 15 residues. The CDR3 protein is CASSKISNGNQPQHF. CDR3 coding DNA: TGTGCCAGTAGTAAAATCTCCAACGGAAATCAGCCCCAGCATTTT.